This is a list of T cell receptor beta chains from one sample in a study of memory CD4+ T cells and cytomegalovirus serostatus. Some clones are missing from TCRdb's copy, which holds only in-frame ones; the method was immunoSEQ multiplex PCR. The table has 85,000 to 100,000 clones, 80% seen once. Sequencing was performed on memory CD4+ T cells from blood. All receptors derive from an adult in good health and CMV-seropositive. CDR3s include the opening cysteine and the closing phenylalanine or tryptophan. The order of the fields is V gene, J gene, CDR3 protein.

>TRBV4-1|TRBJ1-5
CASSRGQKQPQHF
>TRBV18|TRBJ1-5
CASSPRPGNQPQHF
>TRBV7-2|TRBJ2-7
CASSFRPYEQYF
>TRBV6-1|TRBJ2-7
CASSEELAGLFEQYF
>TRBV9|TRBJ2-6
CASDPRGTGRSGANVLTF
>TRBV15|TRBJ1-1
CATSPQRRVTEAFF
>TRBV7-2|TRBJ1-2
CASSLYSYGYTF
>TRBV6-1|TRBJ2-5
CASSGGTSGQETQYF
>TRBV5-3|TRBJ2-5
CARSSRDSEETQYF
>TRBV27|TRBJ2-3
CASSATSGSTTDTQYF
>TRBV5-5|TRBJ2-5
CASSFGGRSGWETQYF
>TRBV6-1|TRBJ1-2
CASSEGQGNYGYTF
>TRBV5-4|TRBJ1-2
CASSFGTGSGTNYGYTF
>TRBV7-2|TRBJ2-1
CASSLRPLEQFF
>TRBV5-4|TRBJ2-3
CVAIGGGTDTQYF
>TRBV29-1|TRBJ2-3
CSVGSGTSTDTQYF
>TRBV7-8|TRBJ2-7
CASSPHIGTGGYEQYF
>TRBV14|TRBJ2-2
CASSRRFLPGFGELFF
>TRBV5-4|TRBJ2-5
CASSLGQQETQYF
>TRBV29-1|TRBJ2-3
CSVGVMGLAGGPGDTQYF
>TRBV2|TRBJ1-5
CASRGDNQPQHF
>TRBV19|TRBJ2-2
CASSVDSGSGDTGELFF
>TRBV4-3|TRBJ2-3
CASSQGLADTQYF
>TRBV5-4|TRBJ2-5
CASSWGLAGAQETQYF
>TRBV6-1|TRBJ1-2
CASSDQRGFYGYTF
>TRBV7-3|TRBJ2-6
CASSLKGGGLSSGANVLTF
>TRBV14|TRBJ2-2
CASSSETAYTGELFF
>TRBV7-3|TRBJ2-2
CASSPWGTSNTGELFF
>TRBV7-9|TRBJ2-1
CASRIVDSPPNEQFF
>TRBV6-6|TRBJ2-2
CASIRSGGTGELFF
>TRBV7-9|TRBJ2-3
CASSNSLGLGSDTQYF
>TRBV28|TRBJ2-4
CASSLVTGANIQYF
>TRBV29-1|TRBJ1-4
CSVAFLTNEKLFF
>TRBV7-2|TRBJ2-3
CASSPYTDTQYF
>TRBV4-1|TRBJ2-1
CASSQEASGHNEQFF
>TRBV5-4|TRBJ2-1
CASSLELAGNQYNEQFF
>TRBV6-5|TRBJ1-5
CAAWGANQPQHF
>TRBV5-8|TRBJ2-3
CASSLQGGSTDTQYF
>TRBV5-1|TRBJ2-7
CASSFVQGGRNEQYF
>TRBV7-8|TRBJ1-2
CASSLVGQGWGYTF
>TRBV2|TRBJ2-1
CASKISGRVDEQFF
>TRBV11-3|TRBJ1-1
CASSLMANTEAFF
>TRBV28|TRBJ1-2
CASTPGGGRNYGYTF
>TRBV7-9|TRBJ2-3
CASSLALKTVTDTQYF
>TRBV28|TRBJ2-1
CASSLGQGQGVNEQFF
>TRBV5-6|TRBJ2-1
CASSSDRDEQFF
>TRBV21-1|TRBJ2-3
CASSVQTITDTQYF
>TRBV23-1|TRBJ2-3
CASSHPGLAGEDTQYF
>TRBV7-9|TRBJ2-1
CASSLVLGNYNEQFF
>TRBV11-2|TRBJ2-3
CASSHDPYTDTQYF
>TRBV28|TRBJ1-5
CANRQSQPQHF